The 32 T cell receptor beta chains presented below share a single source sample, sequenced in a study of T cell responses to AZD1222 COVID-19 vaccine. Clones were sequenced by immunoSEQ multiplex PCR, and TCRdb holds only the in-frame ones, with some missing. The sample has some 180,000 clones; 92% are singletons. The source material was peripheral blood, sampled 28 days after the second AZD1222 dose. The receptor source for this set is an adult who received the AZD1222 COVID-19 vaccine.

This chain connects TRBV28 to TRBJ1-2; D ambiguous. V lost 2 bases, J lost 5 bases, and 15 bases lay in between. This CDR3 has 15 residues. CDR1 MDHEN and CDR2 SYDVKM come from the germline V gene. The CDR3 sequence: CASSLETHRLYGYTF. CDR3 nucleotide sequence: TGTGCCAGCAGTTTAGAGACTCATCGGTTATATGGCTACACCTTC.

The chain is built from TRBV7-8 and TRBJ2-3; the D gene is possibly TRBD2 (5 bases). The V end was cut by 4 bases, the J end by 0 bases, with 5 bases between. The CDR3 is 13 residues long. From germline, CDR1 is SGHVS and CDR2 FQNEAQ. Here the CDR3 reads CASSWTSTDTQYF. The DNA for the CDR3 is TGTGCCAGCAGCTGGACTAGCACAGATACGCAGTATTTT.

In its sample, this clone was seen once. This sequence joins TRBV28 and TRBJ2-7, with D possibly called TRBD1 or TRBD2 (5 bases each). This CDR3 is built from 14 residues. V was trimmed by 5 bases and J by 4 bases, leaving 15 bases between them. Germline lookup yields CDR1 MDHEN and CDR2 SYDVKM. DNA for the CDR3: TGTGCCAGCAGTCCCTTGGTGGGGGAATACGAGCAGTACTTC. This codes for CASSPLVGEYEQYF.

The chain employs TRBV4-2 and TRBJ1-2; 10 nucleotides line up with TRBD1. V shed 0 bases, J shed 10 bases, and the junction held 17 bases outside the gene matches. The CDR3 is 18 residues long. CDR1 LGHNA and CDR2 YNFKEQ come from the germline V gene. CDR3 amino acids: CASSQDRALRTGGAPYTF. As DNA, the CDR3 is TGTGCCAGCAGCCAAGACCGGGCCTTGAGGACAGGGGGAGCACCCTACACCTTC.

The chain is built from TRBV24-1 and TRBJ1-2, with 8 bases that match TRBD1. This CDR3 spans 15 amino acids. Germline assignment: CDR1 KGHDR and CDR2 SFDVKD. V lost 2 bases and J lost 7; bases outside the gene matches: 8. The CDR3 nucleotides are TGTGCCACCAGTGATTCGCCAGGGGGCAGGATTGGCTACACCTTC. Translating it yields CATSDSPGGRIGYTF.

The chain recombines TRBV11-2 with TRBJ2-7; TRBD1 matches at 9 bases. The CDR3 extends over 15 amino acids. Germline loops: CDR1 SGHAT, CDR2 FQNNGV. The V segment lost 1 base and the J segment 1 base; nucleotides outside the gene matches: 2. CDR3 residues: CASSLAGTGSYEQYF. For the CDR3, the DNA is TGTGCCAGCAGCTTAGCCGGGACAGGGTCCTACGAGCAGTACTTC.

The chain is built from TRBV19 and TRBJ2-6; the D gene is possibly TRBD1 (5 bases). The CDR3 runs to 15 residues. Germline V gene sequence: CDR1 LNHDA, CDR2 SQIVND (reference sequence). The germline V and J ends were trimmed by 4 bases and 3 bases, with 10 bases remaining between them. CDR3 loop: CASSTQGFGANVLTF. The CDR3 DNA follows: TGTGCCAGTAGTACTCAGGGTTTTGGGGCCAACGTCCTGACTTTC.

CDR3 coding DNA: TGTGCCAGCAGCCGACCCGGACAGGTCTACGAGCAGTACTTC. Protein sequence: CASSRPGQVYEQYF. V is TRBV5-4 and J is TRBJ2-7; 7 bases map to TRBD1. The germline V gene encodes CDR1 SGHNT and CDR2 YYREEE (reference sequence). The CDR3 runs 14 residues. The trim removed 4 bases at V and 3 bases at J, leaving 7 bases unmatched. Drawing the rest from reference TRBV5-4 and TRBJ2-7, the complete variable domain is ETGVTQSPTHLIKTRGQQVTLRCSSQSGHNTVSWYQQALGQGPQFIFQYYREEENGRGNFPPRFSGLQFPNYSSELNVNALELDDSALYLCASSRPGQVYEQYFGPGTRLTVT.

The rearrangement links TRBV5-4 to TRBJ2-1; D gene ambiguous. Germline lookup yields CDR1 SGHNT and CDR2 YYREEE (reference sequence). Trimming removed 2 bases from V and 9 bases from J, with 6 bases in between. The CDR3 is 11 residues long. CDR3 protein: CASSLAGEQFF. The CDR3 DNA sequence: TGTGCCAGCAGCTTAGCAGGTGAGCAGTTCTTC. Full variable domain (outside the CDR3, taken from reference TRBV5-4 and TRBJ2-1): ETGVTQSPTHLIKTRGQQVTLRCSSQSGHNTVSWYQQALGQGPQFIFQYYREEENGRGNFPPRFSGLQFPNYSSELNVNALELDDSALYLCASSLAGEQFFGPGTRLTVL.

The chain couples TRBV7-3 to TRBJ1-1; 7 nucleotides match TRBD1. V was clipped by 2 bases and J by 4 bases; unmatched bases: 1. The CDR3 has 13 amino acids. The V gene's germline CDR1 is SGHTA and CDR2 FQGTGA. CDR3 in DNA: TGTGCCAGCAGCTTACAGGGGGTCACTGAAGCTTTCTTT. It specifies CASSLQGVTEAFF.

The genes are TRBV27 and TRBJ2-7, with a tentative D call TRBD1 (5 bases). Trimming removed 2 bases from V and 12 bases from J, with 14 bases in between. The CDR3 has 12 residues. Germline lookup yields CDR1 MNHEY and CDR2 SMNVEV (reference sequence). The CDR3 DNA reads TGTGCCAGCAGTTTAACTACAGGTAAAGTGTACTTC. This encodes CASSLTTGKVYF.

The chain is built from TRBV4-1 and TRBJ2-1; D remains ambiguous. Germline lookup yields CDR1 MGHRA and CDR2 YSYEKL. Trimming removed 2 bases from V and 8 bases from J, with 10 bases in between. This CDR3 region has 13 residues. CDR3 protein: CASSQTLPHEQFF. The DNA of the CDR3 is TGCGCCAGCAGCCAAACATTGCCCCATGAGCAGTTCTTC.

The rearrangement uses TRBV19 and TRBJ1-6; D not resolved. Trimming shortened V by 5 bases and J by 6 bases, and 8 bases separated the two germline ends. Germline V gene data show CDR1 as LNHDA and CDR2 as SQIVND (reference sequence). The CDR3 length is 13 residues. CDR3: CASSSGGNSPLHF. The CDR3 DNA reads as TGTGCCAGTAGTTCGGGAGGTAATTCACCCCTCCACTTT.

The chain is built from TRBV5-4 and TRBJ2-1; D perhaps matches TRBD1 (5 bases). This CDR3 has 15 residues. Germline V gene data show CDR1 as SGHNT and CDR2 as YYREEE (reference sequence). V lost 3 bases to trimming and J lost 2 bases, with 12 bases between them. The CDR3 protein is CASSWGGPAYNEQFF. CDR3 DNA: TGTGCCAGCAGCTGGGGCGGCCCAGCCTACAATGAGCAGTTCTTC.

The chain has TRBV19 and TRBJ1-3; D is ambiguous. Germline CDR1 is LNHDA and CDR2 is SQIVND (reference sequence). V was clipped by 3 bases and J by 0 bases, with 15 bases between them. This CDR3 spans 17 amino acids. DNA of the CDR3: TGTGCCAGTAGTATTTTTTTCCGATCGGACTCTGGAAACACCATATATTTT. Amino acid sequence: CASSIFFRSDSGNTIYF.

In this sample, this clone turned up once. The V gene is TRBV7-8, the J gene TRBJ1-2; no clear D. Between the trimmed V and J ends, which lost 1 base and 0 bases, there was a span of 12 bases. The germline V gene encodes CDR1 SGHVS and CDR2 FQNEAQ. This CDR3 is built from 16 residues. The CDR3 DNA reads TGTGCCAGCAGCTTAGACAGTACGGCCTCTAACTATGGCTACACCTTC. Translated, it gives CASSLDSTASNYGYTF.

This clone has a single count. The V call is TRBV19, the J call TRBJ2-3, with TRBD1 identical over 8 bases. Germline CDR1 and CDR2: LNHDA and SQIVND (reference sequence). The CDR3 covers 15 residues. Trimming took 5 bases from V and 3 from J; bases not matched to a gene: 7. The CDR3 reads CASSDRQGFTDTQYF. CDR3 sequence (DNA): TGTGCCAGTAGTGACCGACAGGGGTTTACAGATACGCAGTATTTT.

This chain uses TRBV5-1 with TRBJ2-3; D is perhaps TRBD1 or TRBD2 (6 bases each). CDR3 length: 16 amino acids. Between the trimmed V and J ends, which lost 2 bases and 0 bases, there was a span of 13 bases. The germline CDR1 and CDR2 sequences are SGHRS and YFSETQ. The CDR3 protein is CASSFSGAPSTDTQYF. DNA for the CDR3: TGCGCCAGCAGCTTTTCGGGGGCACCTAGCACAGATACGCAGTATTTT.

This clone was seen more than once but under ten times. The rearrangement uses TRBV6-2 or TRBV6-3 and TRBJ1-1; 9 bases line up with TRBD1. CDR1 MNHEY and CDR2 SVGEGT come from the germline V gene. The CDR3 is 15 amino acids. Trimming cost V 6 bases and J 7 bases; bases outside gene matches: 12. The CDR3 reads CASSTIDRGFDEAFF. The CDR3 nucleotides read TGTGCCAGCAGCACCATCGACAGGGGGTTTGATGAAGCTTTCTTT.

This chain connects TRBV5-1 to TRBJ1-5, with a tentative D call TRBD1 (6 bases). The CDR3 sequence is 15 residues long. Germline V CDR1 and CDR2: SGHRS, YFSETQ. The ends were cut back, 2 bases at V and 2 bases at J, with 11 bases in the middle. The CDR3 DNA follows: TGCGCCAGCAGCTTATCGGGGGCCGGCAATCAGCCCCAGCATTTT. It translates to CASSLSGAGNQPQHF.

The J gene is TRBJ2-2, the V gene TRBV5-8, with TRBD1 matching over 8 bases. J was trimmed by 3 bases and V by 1 base; bases with no gene match: 5. Germline CDR1 and CDR2: SGHTS and YDEGEE. The CDR3 has 16 residues. CDR3 bases: TGTGCCAGCAGCTTGACGGACAGGGAGGACACCGGGGAGCTGTTTTTT. As protein: CASSLTDREDTGELFF.

The chain joins TRBV7-2 to TRBJ2-5; the match to TRBD2 covers 11 bases. Trimming at V came to 2 bases and at J to 5 bases, leaving 4 bases not matched to a gene. CDR3 length: 15 residues. Germline-derived CDR1 and CDR2 are SGHTA and FQGNSA. CDR3 in DNA: TGTGCCAGCAGCTTAATTAGCGGGGGGGTGGAGACCCAGTACTTC. As protein: CASSLISGGVETQYF.

The chain is built from TRBV3-1 (or the pseudogene TRBV3-2) and TRBJ1-4, with a possible D match to TRBD1 (5 bases). The CDR3 consists of 16 residues. V was pared by 4 bases and J by 5 bases, with 17 bases between. From germline, CDR1 is LGHDT and CDR2 YNNKEL (reference sequence). CDR3: CASSPLDSWRNEKLFF. For the CDR3, the DNA is TGTGCCAGCAGCCCATTAGACAGCTGGAGAAATGAAAAACTGTTTTTT.

The genes are TRBV2 and TRBJ1-5, with a possible D match to TRBD1 (5 bases). V was pared by 6 bases and J by 4 bases, with 13 bases between. Germline V gene lookup returns CDR1 SNHLY and CDR2 FYNNEI. The CDR3 runs to 14 residues. CDR3 coding DNA: TGTGCCAGCAGAACCGACAGTGGGAATCAGCCCCAGCATTTT. Encoded protein: CASRTDSGNQPQHF.

The rearrangement links TRBV7-8 to TRBJ1-1, with TRBD1 as a possible D gene (6 bases). This CDR3 has 14 amino acids. V lost 5 bases, J lost 1 base, and 11 bases lay in between. CDR1 SGHVS and CDR2 FQNEAQ come from the germline V gene. In nucleotides, the CDR3 is TGTGCCAGCAGCCTTCGGACAGCGAACACTGAAGCTTTCTTT. Translating gives CASSLRTANTEAFF.

The chain couples TRBV5-1 to TRBJ1-1; a weak D match, TRBD1 (5 bases). V was cut by 6 bases and J by 4 bases, with 16 bases left in between. This CDR3 has 14 residues. CDR1 SGHRS and CDR2 YFSETQ come from the germline V gene. The DNA for the CDR3 is TGCGCCAGCAACCTGGGGGAGGGTGGCACTGAAGCTTTCTTT. It translates to CASNLGEGGTEAFF.

The chain uses TRBV12-3 or TRBV12-4 and TRBJ1-1; D unclear. The CDR3 covers 13 residues. Trimming took off 7 bases at V and 4 bases at J, with 13 bases between the two ends. The CDR3: CASITKGITEAFF. The CDR3 DNA is TGTGCCAGCATCACAAAGGGCATCACTGAAGCTTTCTTT.

The rearrangement links TRBV9 to TRBJ1-2, with D possibly matching TRBD1 (5 bases). Germline V CDR1 and CDR2: SGDLS, YYNGEE. V was cut by 4 bases and J by 4 bases, with 14 bases left in between. The CDR3 runs 14 residues. The CDR3 here is CASSPDQGSYGYTF. CDR3 in DNA: TGTGCCAGCAGCCCGGACCAGGGATCCTATGGCTACACCTTC.

This chain uses TRBV4-1 with TRBJ2-1, with TRBD2 matching over 9 bases. Germline lookup yields CDR1 MGHRA and CDR2 YSYEKL. Germline trimming cut 0 bases from V and 8 bases from J; bases unmatched to any gene: 11. The CDR3 runs 17 residues. The CDR3, as DNA: TGCGCCAGCAGCCAAGAACTCCGCGGGAGGGCCTTGGATGAGCAGTTCTTC. Protein product: CASSQELRGRALDEQFF.

The CDR3 loop reads CAISGNPSGGPQVTGELFF. The CDR3 coding sequence is TGTGCCATCAGTGGTAACCCCTCCGGGGGGCCACAGGTCACCGGGGAGCTGTTTTTT. V is TRBV10-3 and J is TRBJ2-2, with D maybe TRBD2 (7 bases). Trimming removed 4 bases from V and 4 bases from J, with 25 bases in between. The CDR3 length is 19 residues. Germline CDR1 reads ENHRY; CDR2 reads SYGVKD.

The rearrangement joins TRBV28 to TRBJ2-7; 7 bases fit TRBD2. Per germline, CDR1 MDHEN and CDR2 SYDVKM. This CDR3 region has 15 residues. Trimming cost V 3 bases and J 0 bases; bases outside gene matches: 5. CDR3 sequence: CASSLGPGGSYEQYF. As DNA, the CDR3 is TGTGCCAGCAGTTTGGGACCGGGAGGCTCCTACGAGCAGTACTTC.

The chain recombines TRBV7-2 with TRBJ2-3; TRBD1 is a possible D gene (6 bases). The length of the CDR3 is 16 residues. Germline V gives CDR1 SGHTA, CDR2 FQGNSA. V was trimmed by 2 bases and J by 0 bases, leaving 12 bases between them. CDR3 residues: CASSLIGQRSTDTQYF. The DNA for the CDR3 is TGTGCCAGCAGCTTAATAGGACAGAGGAGCACAGATACGCAGTATTTT.